These 3 T cell receptor beta chains originate from one sample sequenced in a study of post-analysis software for immune sequencing data. Points from the study as a whole: Compared with controls, patients had more of 4 or 5 TRBV segments, including TRBV5-6, TRBV5-1 and TRBV20-1.

Their recognized antigens are unknown. Researchers reported that TCR beta cDNA libraries carried unique molecular identifiers. TCRdb reprocessed the PCR reads via MiXCR and lists one record per CDR3 protein. This sample carries 450,000 to 650,000 distinct CDR3 sequences, about 44% of them seen once, and the ten largest clones take 1.5% to 2%. The specimen was blood. The source of these receptors is a girl under 18 with multiple sclerosis.

The CDR3: CASSVGTGVNEQFF. The CDR3 coding sequence is TGTGCCAGCAGCGTCGGGACAGGGGTGAATGAGCAGTTCTTC. V is TRBV9 and J is TRBJ2-1, with 10 positions matching TRBD1. The CDR3 is 14 amino acids. CDR1 is SGDLS, CDR2 YYNGEE, per germline. V trimming: 2 bases; J trimming: 7 bases; junction bases outside the gene matches: 3.

This clonotype has only a few counts. The CDR3 is CASSGRGGGSPLHF. As DNA, the CDR3 is TGTGCCAGCAGTGGCCGGGGGGGAGGTTCACCCCTCCACTTT. The V call is TRBV27, the J call TRBJ1-6; D perhaps matches TRBD1 (5 bases). Germline V gene lookup returns CDR1 MNHEY and CDR2 SMNVEV (reference sequence). The CDR3 sequence is 14 residues long. Trimming pared 5 bases from V and 9 bases from J, leaving 14 bases between.

The V and J genes are TRBV28 and TRBJ1-2; D is ambiguous. CDR3 length equals 14 residues. Trimming shortened V by 3 bases and J by 8 bases, and 16 bases separated the two germline ends. The germline V gene has CDR1 MDHEN and CDR2 SYDVKM. In DNA, the CDR3 is TGTGCCAGCAGTTTGTTCCCCACACCTGGCGGCTACACCTTC. This codes for CASSLFPTPGGYTF.